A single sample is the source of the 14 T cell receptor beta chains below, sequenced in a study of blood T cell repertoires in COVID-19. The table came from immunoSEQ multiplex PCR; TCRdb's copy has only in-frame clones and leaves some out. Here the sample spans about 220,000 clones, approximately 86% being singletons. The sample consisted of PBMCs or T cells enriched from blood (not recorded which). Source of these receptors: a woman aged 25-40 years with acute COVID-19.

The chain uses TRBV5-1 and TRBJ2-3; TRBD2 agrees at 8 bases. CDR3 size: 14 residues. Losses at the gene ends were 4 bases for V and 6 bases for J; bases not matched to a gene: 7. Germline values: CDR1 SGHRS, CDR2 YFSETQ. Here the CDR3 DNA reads TGCGCCAGCAGCGGTAGCGGGGCATCGGATACGCAGTATTTT. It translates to CASSGSGASDTQYF.

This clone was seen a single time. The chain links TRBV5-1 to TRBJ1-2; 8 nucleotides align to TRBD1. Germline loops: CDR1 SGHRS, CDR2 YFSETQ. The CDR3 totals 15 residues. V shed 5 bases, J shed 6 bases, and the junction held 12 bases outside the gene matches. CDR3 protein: CASRLTLGTGDGYTF. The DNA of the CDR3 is TGCGCCAGCAGGCTTACGCTGGGGACAGGCGATGGCTACACCTTC.

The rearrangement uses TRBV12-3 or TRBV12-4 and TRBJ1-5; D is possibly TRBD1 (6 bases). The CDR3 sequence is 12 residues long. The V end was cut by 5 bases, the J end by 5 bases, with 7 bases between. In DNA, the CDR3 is TGTGCCAGCAGTGGACAGTATCAGCCCCAGCATTTT. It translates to CASSGQYQPQHF.

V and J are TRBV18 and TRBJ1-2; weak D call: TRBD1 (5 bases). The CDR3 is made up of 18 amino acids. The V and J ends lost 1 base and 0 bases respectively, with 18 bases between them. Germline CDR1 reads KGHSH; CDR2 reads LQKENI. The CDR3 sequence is CASSPREGRVSANYGYTF. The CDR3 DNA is TGTGCCAGCTCACCACGGGAGGGCAGGGTCTCAGCTAACTATGGCTACACCTTC.

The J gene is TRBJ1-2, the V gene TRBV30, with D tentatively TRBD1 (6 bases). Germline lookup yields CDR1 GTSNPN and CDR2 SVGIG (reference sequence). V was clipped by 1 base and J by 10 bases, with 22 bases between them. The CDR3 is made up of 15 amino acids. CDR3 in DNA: TGTGCCTGGAGTGCGGCCCCCAACAGGGATCTGTACTACACCTTC. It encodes CAWSAAPNRDLYYTF.

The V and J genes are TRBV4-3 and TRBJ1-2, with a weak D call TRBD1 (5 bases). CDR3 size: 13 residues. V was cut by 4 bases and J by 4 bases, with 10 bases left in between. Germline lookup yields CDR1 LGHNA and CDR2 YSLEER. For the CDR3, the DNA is TGCGCCAGCAGCCTAAACAGGTTCTATGGCTACACCTTC. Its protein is CASSLNRFYGYTF.

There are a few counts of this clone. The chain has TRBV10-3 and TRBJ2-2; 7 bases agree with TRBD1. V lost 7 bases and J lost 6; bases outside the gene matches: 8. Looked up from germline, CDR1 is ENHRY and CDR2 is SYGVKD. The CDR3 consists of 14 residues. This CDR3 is CAINRQGSSGELFF. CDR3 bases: TGTGCCATCAATAGACAGGGTAGTTCCGGGGAGCTGTTTTTT.

The CDR3, as DNA: TGCAGCGTTGAACCCGTTTTGAACACTGAAGCTTTCTTT. Protein product: CSVEPVLNTEAFF. This chain connects TRBV29-1 to TRBJ1-1; D gene ambiguous. V was trimmed by 2 bases and J by 0 bases, leaving 7 bases between them. CDR3 size: 13 residues. Germline V gene sequence: CDR1 SQVTM, CDR2 ANQGSEA.

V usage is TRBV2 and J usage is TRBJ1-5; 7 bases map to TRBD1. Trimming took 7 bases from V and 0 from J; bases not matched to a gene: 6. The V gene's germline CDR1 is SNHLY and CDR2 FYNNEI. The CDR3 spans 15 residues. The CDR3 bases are TGTGCCAGCAAAGACAGGGCGTATAGCAATCAGCCCCAGCATTTT. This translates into CASKDRAYSNQPQHF.

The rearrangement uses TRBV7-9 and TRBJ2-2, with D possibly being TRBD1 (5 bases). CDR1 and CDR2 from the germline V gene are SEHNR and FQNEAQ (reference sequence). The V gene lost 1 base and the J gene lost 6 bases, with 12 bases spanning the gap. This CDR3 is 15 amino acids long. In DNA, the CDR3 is TGTGCCAGCAGCTTAGAGGAACAGGTCGCCGGGGAGCTGTTTTTT. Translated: CASSLEEQVAGELFF.

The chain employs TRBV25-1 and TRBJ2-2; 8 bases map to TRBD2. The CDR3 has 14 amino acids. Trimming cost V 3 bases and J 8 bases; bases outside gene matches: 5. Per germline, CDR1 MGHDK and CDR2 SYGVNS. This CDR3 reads CASSDSGGRGELFF. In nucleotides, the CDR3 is TGTGCCAGCAGTGATTCGGGAGGGAGAGGGGAGCTGTTTTTT.

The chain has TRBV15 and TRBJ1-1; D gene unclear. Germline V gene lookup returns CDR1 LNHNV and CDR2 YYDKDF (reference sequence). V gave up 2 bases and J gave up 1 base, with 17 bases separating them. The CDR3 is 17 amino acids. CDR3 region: CATSRTGINSGNTEAFF. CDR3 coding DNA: TGTGCCACCAGCAGAACCGGCATTAACAGTGGGAACACTGAAGCTTTCTTT.

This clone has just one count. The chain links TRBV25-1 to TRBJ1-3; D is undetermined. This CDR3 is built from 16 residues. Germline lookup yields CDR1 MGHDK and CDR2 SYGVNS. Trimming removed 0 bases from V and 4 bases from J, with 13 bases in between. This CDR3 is CASSEYIVTRGNTIYF. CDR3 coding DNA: TGTGCCAGCAGTGAATATATAGTGACACGGGGAAACACCATATATTTT. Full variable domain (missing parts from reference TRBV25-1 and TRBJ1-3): EADIYQTPRYLVIGTGKKITLECSQTMGHDKMYWYQQDPGMELHLIHYSYGVNSTEKGDLSSESTVSRIRTEHFPLTLESARPSHTSQYLCASSEYIVTRGNTIYFGEGSWLTVV.

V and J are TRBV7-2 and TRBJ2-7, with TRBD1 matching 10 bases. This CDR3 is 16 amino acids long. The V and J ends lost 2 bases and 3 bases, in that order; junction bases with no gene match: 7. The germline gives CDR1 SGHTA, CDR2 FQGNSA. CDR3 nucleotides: TGTGCCAGCAGCTTAAACCGGGACAGGGGAAACTACGAGCAGTACTTC. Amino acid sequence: CASSLNRDRGNYEQYF.